A single sample is the source of the 27 T cell receptor beta chains below, sequenced in a study of blood T cell repertoires in COVID-19 (dated by TCRdb to 2020 to 2021). Receptors were amplified or captured by the immunoSEQ multiplex PCR assay. TCRdb took over this immuneACCESS table, retaining in-frame rearrangements with V and J assigned. Such tables are incomplete; in checked studies, under half of the missing clones stem from an unresolved V gene, and the remainder is unexplained. For this sample there are 80,000 or so clones; around 91% appear just once. In total, the top ten clones hold about 2% of the sample. The sample consisted of peripheral blood. The receptors derive from a woman between 45 and 60 years old in a cohort sampled during active COVID-19.

This clone is a singleton in its sample. The CDR3 DNA reads as TGCGCCAGCAGCCAAGGCAGGGGAATAAGATTTCCCGGGGAGCTGTTTTTT. This sequence encodes CASSQGRGIRFPGELFF. The gene calls are TRBV4-1 and TRBJ2-2, with D perhaps TRBD1 (6 bases). This CDR3 is 17 amino acids long. Germline assignment: CDR1 MGHRA and CDR2 YSYEKL. The ends were cut back, 1 base at V and 6 bases at J, with 18 bases in the middle.

The chain employs TRBV5-5 and TRBJ1-4; the match to TRBD1 covers 9 bases. Trimming cost V 4 bases and J 4 bases; bases outside gene matches: 2. The CDR3 length is 14 residues. Germline-derived CDR1 and CDR2 are SGHKS and YYEKEE (reference sequence). The CDR3 bases are TGTGCCAGCAGCCTGACAGGGGGTAATGAAAAACTGTTTTTT. Translated, it gives CASSLTGGNEKLFF.

The V call is TRBV5-5, the J call TRBJ2-2; 8 nucleotides agree with TRBD1. The CDR3 length is 15 residues. Germline V gives CDR1 SGHKS, CDR2 YYEKEE (reference sequence). Trimming cost V 7 bases and J 4 bases; bases outside gene matches: 9. The CDR3 nucleotides read TGTGCCAGCGAGGGCAGGGGGCGCGGCACCGGGGAGCTGTTTTTT. This codes for CASEGRGRGTGELFF.

The gene calls are TRBV6-6 and TRBJ2-1; 9 bases agree with TRBD2. With 1 base clipped from V and 9 bases from J, the junction kept 4 bases outside the gene matches. CDR1 and CDR2 (germline): MNHNY, SVGAGI (reference sequence). This CDR3 contains 14 residues. CDR3 protein: CASSYWRGGGEQFF. The DNA of the CDR3 is TGTGCCAGCAGTTACTGGCGGGGGGGCGGTGAGCAGTTCTTC.

This clone was seen only a few times. This sequence joins TRBV3-1 (or the pseudogene TRBV3-2) and TRBJ1-2; tentatively, D is TRBD1 (6 bases). V shed 0 bases and J shed 4 bases, with 12 bases lying between them. The CDR3 has 15 amino acids. The germline CDR1 and CDR2 sequences are LGHDT and YNNKEL (reference sequence). Here the CDR3 DNA reads TGTGCCAGCAGCCAAGAAGACAGGCGCCTCTATGGCTACACCTTC. Protein: CASSQEDRRLYGYTF.

The CDR3 DNA is TGCAGCGTTGAAGATCAGGGCCCGCCCTACGAGCAGTACTTC. Residues: CSVEDQGPPYEQYF. V gene TRBV29-1 combines with J gene TRBJ2-7; D possibly corresponds to TRBD1 (5 bases). V was shortened by 0 bases and J by 2 bases, with 11 bases between the two germline ends. The CDR3 is made up of 14 amino acids. Germline V lookup: CDR1 SQVTM, CDR2 ANQGSEA.

CDR3 residues: CASTRVDTGAQYF. In DNA form, the CDR3 reads TGTGCCAGCACCCGGGTGGACACCGGCGCGCAGTACTTC. This chain connects TRBV12-3 or TRBV12-4 to TRBJ2-7; D may be TRBD1 (5 bases). Trimming shortened V by 7 bases and J by 9 bases, and 19 bases separated the two germline ends. The length of the CDR3 is 13 residues.

This chain links TRBV6-5 with TRBJ2-6; possible D gene TRBD2, 6 bases. The germline CDR1 and CDR2 sequences are MNHEY and SVGAGI. This CDR3 is 14 amino acids long. V lost 8 bases, J lost 2 bases, and 10 bases lay in between. CDR3 region: CASEEGTGANVLTF. The CDR3 nucleotides are TGTGCCAGCGAGGAGGGAACTGGGGCCAACGTCCTGACTTTC.

The V gene is TRBV10-3, the J gene TRBJ2-2; D is unresolved. The V end was cut by 6 bases, the J end by 2 bases, with 10 bases between. There are 14 residues in the CDR3. The germline V gene has CDR1 ENHRY and CDR2 SYGVKD. The CDR3 DNA reads as TGTGCCATCAGGGCGGTAGTTAACACCGGGGAGCTGTTTTTT. Its translation is CAIRAVVNTGELFF.

This clone showed up just a few times. This chain joins TRBV7-9 and TRBJ2-2; D not resolved. Trimming pared 6 bases from V and 5 bases from J, leaving 7 bases between. The germline gives CDR1 SEHNR, CDR2 FQNEAQ (reference sequence). The CDR3 totals 12 residues. CDR3 sequence reads: CASRLGTGELFF. The CDR3 DNA follows: TGTGCCAGCAGGCTAGGAACCGGGGAGCTGTTTTTT.

This rearrangement joins TRBV30 to TRBJ2-4; 13 bases line up with TRBD2. The CDR3 extends over 17 amino acids. The ends lost 0 bases at V and 2 bases at J; junction bases unmatched: 4. Germline CDR1 GTSNPN, CDR2 SVGIG (reference sequence). The CDR3 DNA reads as TGTGCCTGGAGTGTACAACTAGCGGGGGGGCCCAAAAACATTCAGTACTTC. This translates into CAWSVQLAGGPKNIQYF.

The chain joins TRBV30 to TRBJ1-1, with 7 positions matching TRBD1. The V gene's germline CDR1 is GTSNPN and CDR2 SVGIG (reference sequence). This CDR3 contains 12 residues. J gave up 11 bases and V 2 bases, and 8 bases lay outside the gene matches. CDR3 DNA sequence: TGTGCCTGGAGTAATATAGGGGGCAAGGCTTTCTTT. Protein sequence: CAWSNIGGKAFF.

The genes are TRBV9 and TRBJ2-7; 8 bases align to TRBD1. The CDR3 runs to 14 residues. J gave up 5 bases and V 0 bases, and 4 bases lay outside the gene matches. The germline V gene has CDR1 SGDLS and CDR2 YYNGEE. The DNA for the CDR3 is TGTGCCAGCAGCGTAGGCCCACAGGGGGACGAGCAGTACTTC. This encodes CASSVGPQGDEQYF. Based on the CDR3 plus reference TRBV9 and TRBJ2-7, the full variable domain is DSGVTQTPKHLITATGQRVTLRCSPRSGDLSVYWYQQSLDQGLQFLIQYYNGEERAKGNILERFSAQQFPDLHSELNLSSLELGDSALYFCASSVGPQGDEQYFGPGTRLTVT.

This rearrangement joins TRBV27 to TRBJ2-1; 12 nucleotides align to TRBD2. The V segment lost 6 bases and the J segment 6 bases; nucleotides outside the gene matches: 6. Germline V gene sequence: CDR1 MNHEY, CDR2 SMNVEV (reference sequence). This CDR3 spans 15 amino acids. CDR3 nucleotides: TGTGCCAGCAGACTAGCGGGAGGAACGTTCAATGAGCAGTTCTTC. Protein product: CASRLAGGTFNEQFF.

This clone appeared a single time. V is TRBV10-3 and J is TRBJ1-5, with 9 positions matching TRBD1. The CDR3 length is 15 residues. After removal of 6 bases from V and 7 bases from J, the junction contained 10 bases not matched to a gene. Germline CDR1 and CDR2: ENHRY and SYGVKD. The DNA for the CDR3 is TGTGCCATCAGCTCGGGACAGGGCGAAAGGCAGCCCCAGCATTTT. This gives the protein CAISSGQGERQPQHF.

The genes are TRBV30 and TRBJ1-1, with D hard to call. This CDR3 spans 10 amino acids. The germline V gene has CDR1 GTSNPN and CDR2 SVGIG (reference sequence). Between the trimmed V and J ends, which lost 1 base and 12 bases, there was a span of 9 bases. The CDR3 DNA reads TGTGCCTGGAGTGGCCCGGGGACTTTCTTT. It specifies CAWSGPGTFF.

J is TRBJ2-5 and V is TRBV7-3, with D perhaps matching TRBD1 (5 bases). CDR1 and CDR2 (germline): SGHTA, FQGTGA. V gave up 5 bases and J gave up 5 bases, with 15 bases separating them. The CDR3 loop spans 14 amino acids. The CDR3 coding sequence is TGTGCCAGCAGCCCCGACAGCTCCGGGGAGACCCAGTACTTC. Translated, it gives CASSPDSSGETQYF.

The V call is TRBV7-8, the J call TRBJ2-1, with a possible D match to TRBD1 (5 bases). In germline, CDR1 is SGHVS, CDR2 FQNEAQ. V lost 1 base and J lost 6, with 19 bases in between. The CDR3 totals 17 residues. CDR3 bases: TGTGCCAGCAGCTTAGGTGGGGCAAGGGCCTGGGGCAATGAGCAGTTCTTC. It yields the protein CASSLGGARAWGNEQFF.

This chain links TRBV6-6 with TRBJ2-5, with no clear D. V lost 6 bases and J lost 5, with 7 bases in between. This CDR3 is built from 11 residues. Per the germline V gene, CDR1 is MNHNY and CDR2 is SVGAGI (reference sequence). In nucleotides, the CDR3 is TGTGCCAGCAGCTTCGGGGAGACCCAGTACTTC. Its protein product is CASSFGETQYF.

This chain links TRBV10-3 with TRBJ1-1; D might be TRBD1 (5 bases). Germline V gene lookup returns CDR1 ENHRY and CDR2 SYGVKD. V dropped 6 bases and J dropped 1 base, with 9 bases sitting between them. The CDR3 totals 13 residues. The CDR3 bases are TGTGCCATCAGGAACGACAGGAACACTGAAGCTTTCTTT. This codes for CAIRNDRNTEAFF.

V usage is TRBV18 and J usage is TRBJ2-3; D is uncertain. Trimming took off 3 bases at V and 5 bases at J, with 9 bases between the two ends. Germline CDR1 and CDR2: KGHSH and LQKENI. The CDR3 sequence is 13 residues long. CDR3 sequence (DNA): TGTGCCAGCTCACCCCAACTAAGAGATACGCAGTATTTT. Residues: CASSPQLRDTQYF.

V usage is TRBV3-1 (or the pseudogene TRBV3-2) and J usage is TRBJ2-7; D is possibly TRBD1 (7 bases). The V gene lost 1 base and the J gene lost 2 bases, with 15 bases spanning the gap. The CDR3 is made up of 16 amino acids. Germline V gene data show CDR1 as LGHDT and CDR2 as YNNKEL (reference sequence). CDR3 DNA sequence: TGTGCCAGCAGCCAAGCTCGACAGGGACTCCCCTACGAGCAGTACTTC. It encodes CASSQARQGLPYEQYF.

V is TRBV19 and J is TRBJ2-1; 8 bases match TRBD1. The germline CDR1 and CDR2 sequences are LNHDA and SQIVND (reference sequence). J gave up 1 base and V 0 bases, and 5 bases lay outside the gene matches. There are 17 residues in the CDR3. The CDR3 sequence is CASSIDTGQGSYNEQFF. For the CDR3, the DNA is TGTGCCAGTAGTATAGATACCGGACAGGGATCCTACAATGAGCAGTTCTTC.

J is TRBJ2-2 and V is TRBV28; 9 bases are a match to TRBD2. The germline V gene encodes CDR1 MDHEN and CDR2 SYDVKM. The length of the CDR3 is 18 residues. J lost 5 bases, V lost 6 bases, and 16 bases had no gene match. DNA of the CDR3: TGTGCCAGCAGATTAGCGGGAGCGGCTTCTATTATTACCGGGGAGCTGTTTTTT. Encoded protein: CASRLAGAASIITGELFF.

A word on this clone: Other DNA sequences in this specimen translate into the identical CDR3. This chain links TRBV29-1 with TRBJ1-2; D gene unclear. The CDR3 runs to 11 residues. Trimming pared 6 bases from V and 2 bases from J, leaving 7 bases between. Germline CDR1 SQVTM, CDR2 ANQGSEA. The CDR3 sequence: CSVAVNYGYTF. Here the CDR3 DNA reads TGCAGCGTGGCCGTAAACTATGGCTACACCTTC. The full variable domain, with the rest looked up from reference TRBV29-1 and TRBJ1-2, is SAVISQKPSRDICQRGTSLTIQCQVDSQVTMMFWYRQQPGQSLTLIATANQGSEATYESGFVIDKFPISRPNLTFSTLTVSNMSPEDSSIYLCSVAVNYGYTFGSGTRLTVV.

This chain uses TRBV6-1 with TRBJ1-6, with D perhaps TRBD1 (6 bases). CDR3 length: 15 amino acids. The V end was cut by 3 bases, the J end by 3 bases, with 9 bases between. Germline assignment: CDR1 MNHNS and CDR2 SASEGT. CDR3 in amino acids: CASSEADSYNSPLHF. The DNA of the CDR3 is TGTGCCAGCAGTGAGGCGGACAGCTATAATTCACCCCTCCACTTT.

Many counts were recorded for this clone. J is TRBJ2-1 and V is TRBV4-2, with 7 bases matching TRBD2. Germline loops: CDR1 LGHNA, CDR2 YNFKEQ. Trimming removed 0 bases from V and 8 bases from J; junction bases left unmatched: 16. The CDR3 totals 18 residues. DNA for the CDR3: TGTGCCAGCAGCCAAGATGAGGCTAGCGGCCTCGGAGTAGATGAGCAGTTCTTC. Protein: CASSQDEASGLGVDEQFF.